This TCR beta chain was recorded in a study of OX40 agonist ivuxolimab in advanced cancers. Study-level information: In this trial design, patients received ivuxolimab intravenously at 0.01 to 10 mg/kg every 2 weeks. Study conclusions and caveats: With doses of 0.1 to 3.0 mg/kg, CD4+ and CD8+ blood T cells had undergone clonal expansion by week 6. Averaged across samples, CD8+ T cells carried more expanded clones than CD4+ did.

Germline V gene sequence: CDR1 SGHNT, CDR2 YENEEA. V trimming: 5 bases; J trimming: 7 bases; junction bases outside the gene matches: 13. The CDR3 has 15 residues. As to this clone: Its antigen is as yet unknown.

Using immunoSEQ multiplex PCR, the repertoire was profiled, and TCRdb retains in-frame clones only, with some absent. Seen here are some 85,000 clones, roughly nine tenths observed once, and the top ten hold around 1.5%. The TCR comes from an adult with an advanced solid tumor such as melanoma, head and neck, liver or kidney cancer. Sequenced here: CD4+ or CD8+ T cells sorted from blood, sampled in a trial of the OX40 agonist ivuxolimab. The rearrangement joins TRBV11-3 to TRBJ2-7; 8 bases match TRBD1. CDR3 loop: CASSPTDRGFLEQYF. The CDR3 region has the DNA TGTGCCAGCAGCCCGACCGACAGGGGCTTTTTGGAGCAGTACTTC.